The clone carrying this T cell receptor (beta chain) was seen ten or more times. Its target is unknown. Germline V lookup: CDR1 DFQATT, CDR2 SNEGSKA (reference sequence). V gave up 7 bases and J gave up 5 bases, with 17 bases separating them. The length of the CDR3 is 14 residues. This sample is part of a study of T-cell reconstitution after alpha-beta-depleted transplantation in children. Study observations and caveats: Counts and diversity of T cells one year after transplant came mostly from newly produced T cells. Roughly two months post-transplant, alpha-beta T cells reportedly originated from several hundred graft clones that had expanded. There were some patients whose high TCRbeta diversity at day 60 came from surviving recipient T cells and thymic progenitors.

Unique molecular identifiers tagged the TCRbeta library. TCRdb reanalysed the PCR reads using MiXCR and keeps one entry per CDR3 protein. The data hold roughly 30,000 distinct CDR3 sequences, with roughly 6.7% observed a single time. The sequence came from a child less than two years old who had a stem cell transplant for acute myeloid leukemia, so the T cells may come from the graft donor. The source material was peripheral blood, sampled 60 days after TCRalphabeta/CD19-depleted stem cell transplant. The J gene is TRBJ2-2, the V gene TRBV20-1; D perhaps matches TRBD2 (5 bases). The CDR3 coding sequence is TGCAGTGTAAGGAGCAGGAGGAATACCGGGGAGCTGTTTTTT. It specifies CSVRSRRNTGELFF.